These 15 T cell receptor beta chains came from one sample sequenced in a study of CD8+ T cells in alopecia areata. Treatment specified: oral pan-JAK inhibitor, 5-10 mg twice daily. RNA was extracted and reverse transcribed into cDNA as the sequencing template. Sequenced by immunoSEQ multiplex PCR; TCRdb stores in-frame clones only, minus some. The data hold more than 95,000 clones, with under 65% observed a single time. Material: CD4+ T cells sorted from blood, obtained at week 4, from a patient treated with tofacitinib. The receptors here all came from a human donor with alopecia areata.

The rearrangement joins TRBV29-1 to TRBJ2-5; TRBD2 matches at 14 bases. V gave up 4 bases and J gave up 3 bases; unmatched junction bases: 7. CDR3 length: 16 amino acids. CDR1 and CDR2 from the germline V gene are SQVTM and ANQGSEA. CDR3 sequence: CSVARTSGRREETQYF. In DNA, the CDR3 is TGCAGCGTTGCCCGGACTAGCGGGAGGAGAGAAGAGACCCAGTACTTC.

J is TRBJ2-7 and V is TRBV23-1, with 9 nucleotides matching TRBD1. TRBV23-1 is annotated as an ORF whose role is uncertain. The CDR3 covers 15 residues. With 4 bases clipped from V and 0 bases from J, the junction kept 4 bases outside the gene matches. The CDR3: CASSLGQGDSYEQYF. CDR3 DNA sequence: TGCGCCAGCAGTCTGGGACAGGGTGACTCCTACGAGCAGTACTTC.

This clone was observed a handful of times. The chain has TRBV9 and TRBJ2-7, with D tentatively TRBD1 (7 bases). The V end was cut by 2 bases, the J end by 4 bases, with 16 bases between. The CDR3 covers 15 residues. Germline CDR1 reads SGDLS; CDR2 reads YYNGEE. CDR3 nucleotides: TGTGCCAGCAGCGTGGAGGGGGCGGCAGATTACGAGCAGTACTTC. This translates into CASSVEGAADYEQYF.

This clone was detected a few times. The chain carries TRBV2 and TRBJ1-3, with TRBD1 as a possible D gene (6 bases). This CDR3 is 15 amino acids long. Trimming pared 5 bases from V and 11 bases from J, leaving 22 bases between. CDR1 SNHLY and CDR2 FYNNEI come from the germline V gene. CDR3 nucleotide sequence: TGTGCCAGCAGTATACAGGGATTGAAGTCCCCCGCCATATATTTT. The encoded protein is CASSIQGLKSPAIYF. The full variable domain, with the rest looked up from reference TRBV2 and TRBJ1-3, is EPEVTQTPSHQVTQMGQEVILRCVPISNHLYFYWYRQILGQKVEFLVSFYNNEISEKSEIFDDQFSVERPDGSNFTLKIRSTKLEDSAMYFCASSIQGLKSPAIYFGEGSWLTVV.

The chain has TRBV29-1 and TRBJ2-5, with unresolved D. The CDR3 loop spans 13 amino acids. Germline assignment: CDR1 SQVTM and CDR2 ANQGSEA. The V and J ends lost 3 bases and 3 bases respectively, with 11 bases between them. In DNA form, the CDR3 reads TGCAGCGTTGAGATCGGTCAGAAAGAGACCCAGTACTTC. It yields the protein CSVEIGQKETQYF.

The chain links TRBV5-6 to TRBJ2-7; the D is unclear. V was pared by 4 bases and J by 5 bases, with 13 bases between. Germline V gives CDR1 SGHDT, CDR2 YYEEEE. The CDR3 extends over 13 amino acids. The CDR3 region is CASSRAPLDEQYF. The CDR3 DNA follows: TGTGCCAGCAGCCGAGCCCCTTTAGACGAGCAGTACTTC.

The chain recombines TRBV7-9 with TRBJ1-2, with D maybe TRBD1 (6 bases). Germline lookup yields CDR1 SEHNR and CDR2 FQNEAQ (reference sequence). The length of the CDR3 is 14 residues. V was clipped by 5 bases and J by 2 bases, with 12 bases between them. CDR3 bases: TGTGCCAGCAGCGGATCAACAGGGAACTATGGCTACACCTTC. It is translated as CASSGSTGNYGYTF.

The V and J genes are TRBV6-6 and TRBJ2-5; tentatively, D is TRBD1 (6 bases). CDR1 is MNHNY, CDR2 SVGAGI, per germline (reference sequence). CDR3 length: 12 amino acids. The V end lost 2 bases, the J end lost 9 bases, and 10 bases lay between the germline ends. CDR3: CASSYPGTPQYF. The DNA for the CDR3 is TGTGCCAGCAGTTACCCCGGGACACCCCAGTACTTC.

This clone was picked up a small number of times. V gene TRBV29-1 combines with J gene TRBJ2-6; D is possibly TRBD1 (5 bases). CDR1 is SQVTM, CDR2 ANQGSEA, per germline. CDR3 length equals 15 residues. The germline V and J ends were trimmed by 4 bases and 0 bases, with 10 bases remaining between them. The CDR3 region has the DNA TGCAGCGTTGCTACAGGAAGCTCTGGGGCCAACGTCCTGACTTTC. It codes for CSVATGSSGANVLTF.

The rearrangement joins TRBV29-1 to TRBJ2-7, with D possibly being TRBD1 or TRBD2 (5 bases each). The length of the CDR3 is 12 residues. V lost 3 bases and J 5 bases, leaving 11 bases between the germline ends. CDR1 is SQVTM and CDR2 is ANQGSEA in the germline V gene. CDR3: CSVEGVFDEQYF. DNA for the CDR3: TGCAGCGTTGAGGGGGTATTCGACGAGCAGTACTTC.

A single count supports this clone. This rearrangement joins TRBV4-1 to TRBJ2-6, with 7 bases identical to TRBD1. The CDR3 has 19 residues. The germline CDR1 and CDR2 sequences are MGHRA and YSYEKL. V dropped 4 bases and J dropped 2; count of bases not matched to a gene: 14. The CDR3, as DNA: TGCGCCAGCAGCCCAAGAGATCAACAGGGGATCGCTGGGGCCAACGTCCTGACTTTC. This translates into CASSPRDQQGIAGANVLTF.

The sample holds one count of this clone. The J gene is TRBJ1-2, the V gene TRBV14, with unresolved D. V shed 6 bases and J shed 9 bases, with 2 bases lying between them. The germline V gene encodes CDR1 SGHDN and CDR2 FVKESK. CDR3 length: 8 amino acids. The CDR3 bases are TGTGCCAGCAGGAGCTACACCTTC. Amino acids: CASRSYTF.

The V call is TRBV15, the J call TRBJ1-2; weak D call: TRBD1 (5 bases). Trimming shortened V by 0 bases and J by 4 bases, and 9 bases separated the two germline ends. CDR1 is LNHNV, CDR2 YYDKDF, per germline (reference sequence). The CDR3 has 14 residues. The CDR3: CATSREDKSYGYTF. The CDR3 DNA sequence: TGTGCCACCAGCAGAGAGGACAAGTCCTATGGCTACACCTTC. Full variable domain (remainder filled in from reference TRBV15 and TRBJ1-2): DAMVIQNPRYQVTQFGKPVTLSCSQTLNHNVMYWYQQKSSQAPKLLFHYYDKDFNNEADTPDNFQSRRPNTSFCFLDIRSPGLGDTAMYLCATSREDKSYGYTFGSGTRLTVV.

This chain connects TRBV10-3 to TRBJ2-7; no reliable D call. The germline V and J ends were trimmed by 3 bases and 5 bases, with 11 bases remaining between them. Germline values: CDR1 ENHRY, CDR2 SYGVKD. There are 13 residues in the CDR3. The CDR3 sequence is CAISDIQTHEQYF. The CDR3, as DNA: TGTGCCATCAGTGATATCCAAACCCACGAGCAGTACTTC.

The chain joins TRBV6-5 to TRBJ2-2, with D tentatively TRBD1 or TRBD2 (5 bases each). Per germline, CDR1 MNHEY and CDR2 SVGAGI. Trimming removed 10 bases from V and 4 bases from J, with 16 bases in between. This CDR3 is 14 amino acids long. The DNA for the CDR3 is TGTGCCACCACTCCGGGACCAAGCACCGGGGAGCTGTTTTTT. This codes for CATTPGPSTGELFF.